This TCR beta chain is drawn from a study of cytomegalovirus exposure and HLA in healthy donors. Background on the study: There were fewer than 130 million unique TCR beta sequences, drawn from approximately 180 million T cells, in an earlier analysis. Points from the study as a whole: Researchers had no immune exposure information except CMV serostatus available.

Germline V gene data show CDR1 as SGHDT and CDR2 as YYEEEE. J gave up 5 bases and V 5 bases, and 4 bases lay outside the gene matches. This CDR3 region has 15 residues. Worth noting for this clone: Its antigen is as yet unknown.

PCR primers comprised 60 Vbeta and 13 Jbeta primers. Clones were sequenced by immunoSEQ multiplex PCR, and TCRdb holds only the in-frame ones, with some missing. This listing includes 85,000 or so clones. Sequenced: PBMCs. The J gene is TRBJ2-1, the V gene TRBV5-6; 13 bases align to TRBD2. This clonotype was obtained from a young woman in good health and CMV-seronegative. This chain's CDR3 is CASSRLAGGNNEQFF. In DNA, the CDR3 is TGTGCCAGCAGTAGACTAGCGGGGGGAAACAATGAGCAGTTCTTC.